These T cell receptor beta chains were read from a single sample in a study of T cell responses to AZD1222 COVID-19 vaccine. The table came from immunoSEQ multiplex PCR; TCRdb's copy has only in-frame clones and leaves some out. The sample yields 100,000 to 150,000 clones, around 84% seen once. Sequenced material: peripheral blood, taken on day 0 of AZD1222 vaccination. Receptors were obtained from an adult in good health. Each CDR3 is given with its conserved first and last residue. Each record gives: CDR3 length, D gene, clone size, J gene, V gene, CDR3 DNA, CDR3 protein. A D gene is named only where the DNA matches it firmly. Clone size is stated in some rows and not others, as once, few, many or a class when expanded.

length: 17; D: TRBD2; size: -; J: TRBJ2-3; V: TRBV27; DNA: TGTGCCAGCAGTTCGTTTGGACTAGCGGGAGTGGCAGATACGCAGTATTTT; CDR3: CASSSFGLAGVADTQYF
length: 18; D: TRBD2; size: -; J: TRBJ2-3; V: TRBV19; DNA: TGTGCCAGTAGCCTGTTAATTGCGGGAGGGCCTAGCACAGATACGCAGTATTTT; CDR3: CASSLLIAGGPSTDTQYF
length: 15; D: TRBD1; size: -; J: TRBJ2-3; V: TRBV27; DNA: TGTGCCAGCAGTTTAAGGGACAGAAGCACAGATACGCAGTATTTT; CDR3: CASSLRDRSTDTQYF
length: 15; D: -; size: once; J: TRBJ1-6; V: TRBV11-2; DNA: TGTGCCAGCAGCCCCGCATCCGGGGCTGTTTCACCCCTCCACTTT; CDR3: CASSPASGAVSPLHF
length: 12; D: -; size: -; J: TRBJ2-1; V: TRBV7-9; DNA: TGTGCCAGCAGCATTCCGGCGGGACGACAGTTCTTC; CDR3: CASSIPAGRQFF
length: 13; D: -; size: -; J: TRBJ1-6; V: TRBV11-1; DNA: TGTGCCAGCAGCTTCTTCAGTGGTTCACCCCTCCACTTT; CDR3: CASSFFSGSPLHF
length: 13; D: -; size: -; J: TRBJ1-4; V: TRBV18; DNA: TGTGCCACCACACCCTCCACTAATGAAAAACTGTTTTTT; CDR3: CATTPSTNEKLFF
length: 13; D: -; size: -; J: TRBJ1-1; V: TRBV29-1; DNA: TGCAGCGTTGAAGGTCAGCTGAACACTGAAGCTTTCTTT; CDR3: CSVEGQLNTEAFF
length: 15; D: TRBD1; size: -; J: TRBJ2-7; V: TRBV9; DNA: TGTGCCAGCAGCGTAGCCGGACAGGGCTCCTACGAGCAGTACTTC; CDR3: CASSVAGQGSYEQYF
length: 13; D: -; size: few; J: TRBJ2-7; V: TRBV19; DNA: TGTGCCAGTAGTAATGTTGGGGATCTCGAGCAGTACTTC; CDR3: CASSNVGDLEQYF
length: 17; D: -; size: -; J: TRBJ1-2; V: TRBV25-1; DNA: TGTGCCAGCAGTGAATCGAGCCCCGGGCAGGGACTCTATGGCTACACCTTC; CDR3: CASSESSPGQGLYGYTF
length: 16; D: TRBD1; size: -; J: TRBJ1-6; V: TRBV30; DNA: TGTGCCTGGAGTGCGGGACAGGGCTCCTATAATTCACCCCTCCACTTT; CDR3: CAWSAGQGSYNSPLHF
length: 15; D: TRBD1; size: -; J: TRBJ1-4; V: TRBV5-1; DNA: TGCGCCAGCAGCGACCCGGGACAGAGTAATGAAAAACTGTTTTTT; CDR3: CASSDPGQSNEKLFF
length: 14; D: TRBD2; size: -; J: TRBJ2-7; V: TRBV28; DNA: TGTGCCAGCAGTTCCCAGCGGGAGCGCTACGAGCAGTACTTC; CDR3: CASSSQRERYEQYF
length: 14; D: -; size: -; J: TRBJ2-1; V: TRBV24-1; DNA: TGTGCCACCAGTGATTCTACAGCCTACAATGAGCAGTTCTTC; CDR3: CATSDSTAYNEQFF
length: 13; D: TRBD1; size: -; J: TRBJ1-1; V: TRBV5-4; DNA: TGTGCCAGCAGCCGGGACAGGGACACTGAAGCTTTCTTT; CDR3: CASSRDRDTEAFF
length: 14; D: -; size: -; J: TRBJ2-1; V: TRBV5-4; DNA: TGTGCCAGCAGCCATAGCCTGGTAGTCAATGAGCAGTTCTTC; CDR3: CASSHSLVVNEQFF
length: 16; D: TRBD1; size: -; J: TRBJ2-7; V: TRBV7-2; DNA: TGTGCCAGCAGCTTACCGCGGGACAGGAGGAGCTACGAGCAGTACTTC; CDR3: CASSLPRDRRSYEQYF
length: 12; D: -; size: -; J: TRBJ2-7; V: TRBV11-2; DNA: TGTGCCAGCAGCTTAGGTTTCTACGAGCAGTACTTC; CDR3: CASSLGFYEQYF
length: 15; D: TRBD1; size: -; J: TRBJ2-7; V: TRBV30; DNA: TGTGCCTGGGGGGGCCCCGGGACAGGGGCCTACGAGCAGTACTTC; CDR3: CAWGGPGTGAYEQYF
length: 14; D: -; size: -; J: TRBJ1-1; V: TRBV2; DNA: TGTGCCAGCAGTGTTATGTTACAGCCAAAAGGAGGAGACTTT; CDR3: CASSVMLQPKGGDF
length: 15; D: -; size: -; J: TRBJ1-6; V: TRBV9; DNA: TGTGCCAGCAGCGTAGATGGACGGGAGAATTCACCCCTCCACTTT; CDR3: CASSVDGRENSPLHF
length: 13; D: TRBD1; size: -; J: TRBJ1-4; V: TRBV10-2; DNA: TGCGCCAGCGGGCAGGACAGGAATGAAAAACTGTTTTTT; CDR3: CASGQDRNEKLFF
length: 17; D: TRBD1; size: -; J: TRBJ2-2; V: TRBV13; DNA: TGTGCCAGCAGCCTCAGACAGGGGGAAATGGGGACCGGGGAGCTGTTTTTT; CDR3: CASSLRQGEMGTGELFF
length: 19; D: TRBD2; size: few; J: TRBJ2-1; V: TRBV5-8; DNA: TGTGCCAGCAGCCTAATTCGGACTAGCGGGACGAGCTCCTACAATGAGCAGTTCTTC; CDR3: CASSLIRTSGTSSYNEQFF
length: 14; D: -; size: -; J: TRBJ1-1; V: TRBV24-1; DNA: TGTGCCACCAGTGATTTGTTTGGGCTTACTGAAGCTTTCTTT; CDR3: CATSDLFGLTEAFF
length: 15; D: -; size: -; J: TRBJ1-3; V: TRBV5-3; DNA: TGTGCCAGAAGCTCGGGACTGCGCTCTGGAAACACCATATATTTT; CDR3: CARSSGLRSGNTIYF
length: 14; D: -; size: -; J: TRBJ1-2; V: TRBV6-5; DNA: TGTGCCAGCAGTTCGGGGCCCACTAACTATGGCTACACCTTC; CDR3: CASSSGPTNYGYTF
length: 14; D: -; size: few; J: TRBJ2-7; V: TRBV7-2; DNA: TGTGCCAGCAGCTTGACCAGGGGCCTCTACGAGCAGTACTTC; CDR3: CASSLTRGLYEQYF
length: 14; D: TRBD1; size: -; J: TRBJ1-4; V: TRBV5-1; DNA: TGCGCCAGCAGCCTGGGACAGCCGGTGGAAAAACTGTTTTTT; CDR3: CASSLGQPVEKLFF
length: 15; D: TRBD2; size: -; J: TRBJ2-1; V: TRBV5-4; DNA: TGTGCCAGCAGCTTGGTGGCGGGAGTGAGGAATGAGCAGTTCTTC; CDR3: CASSLVAGVRNEQFF
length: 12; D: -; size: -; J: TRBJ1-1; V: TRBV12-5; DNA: TGTGCTAGTGGTTTTTCGAACACTGAAGCTTTCTTT; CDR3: CASGFSNTEAFF
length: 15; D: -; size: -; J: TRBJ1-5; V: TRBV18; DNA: TGTGCCAGCTCACCACCGGGGGCGGTTAATCAGCCCCAGCATTTT; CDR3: CASSPPGAVNQPQHF
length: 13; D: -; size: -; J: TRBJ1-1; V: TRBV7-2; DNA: TGTGCCAGCAGCTCACAGGGGAACACTGAAGCTTTCTTT; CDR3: CASSSQGNTEAFF
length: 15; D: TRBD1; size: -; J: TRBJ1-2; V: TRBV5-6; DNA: TGTGCCAGCAGCTTGGTGACAGGGACATACTATGGCTACACCTTC; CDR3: CASSLVTGTYYGYTF
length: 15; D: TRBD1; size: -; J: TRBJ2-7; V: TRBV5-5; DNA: TGTGCCAGCAGCTTTGGGTCAGGGGGTCCCTACGAGCAGTACTTC; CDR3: CASSFGSGGPYEQYF
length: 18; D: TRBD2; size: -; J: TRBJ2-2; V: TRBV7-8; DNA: TGTGCCAGCAGCTGGAGGACTAGCGGGGGCCTGAACACCGGGGAGCTGTTTTTT; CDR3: CASSWRTSGGLNTGELFF
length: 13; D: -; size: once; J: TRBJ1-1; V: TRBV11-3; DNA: TGTGCCAGCAGCTCTAGCTTGAACACTGAAGCTTTCTTT; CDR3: CASSSSLNTEAFF
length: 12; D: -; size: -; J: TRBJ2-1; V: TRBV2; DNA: TGTGCCAGCAGTGGATCTTGGGATGAGCAGTTCTTC; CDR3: CASSGSWDEQFF
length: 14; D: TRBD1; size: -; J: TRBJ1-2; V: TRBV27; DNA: TGTGCCAGCAGCCAACAGGGGGCGCGGTATGGCTACACCTTC; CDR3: CASSQQGARYGYTF
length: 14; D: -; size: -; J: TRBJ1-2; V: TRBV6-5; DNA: TGTGCCAGCAGTTACAACGGGGGAAACTATGGCTACACCTTC; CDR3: CASSYNGGNYGYTF
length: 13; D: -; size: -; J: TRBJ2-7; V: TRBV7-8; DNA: TGTGCCAGCAGCTTAGCTCGTCGTTACGAGCAGTACTTC; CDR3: CASSLARRYEQYF
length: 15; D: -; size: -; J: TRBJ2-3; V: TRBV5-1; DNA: TGCGCCAGCAGCTTGGCGGGGGCAAGCACAGATACGCAGTATTTT; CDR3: CASSLAGASTDTQYF
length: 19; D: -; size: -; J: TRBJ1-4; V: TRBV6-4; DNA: TGTGCCAGCAGTGACCCCCACCTGAGGAGGGCTGCAACTAATGAAAAACTGTTTTTT; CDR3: CASSDPHLRRAATNEKLFF
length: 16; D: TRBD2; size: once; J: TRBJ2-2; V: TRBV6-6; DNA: TGTGCCAGCAGTTACTCCGGCGGGAGGGGCACCGGGGAGCTGTTTTTT; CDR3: CASSYSGGRGTGELFF
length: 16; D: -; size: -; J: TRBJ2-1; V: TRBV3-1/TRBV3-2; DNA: TGTGCCAGCAGCCAAGTAGGGGGGAGCTCCTACAATGAGCAGTTCTTC; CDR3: CASSQVGGSSYNEQFF
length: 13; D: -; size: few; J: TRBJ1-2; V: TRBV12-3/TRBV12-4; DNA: TGTGCCAGCAGTCCCGACGGGAACTATGGCTACACCTTC; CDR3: CASSPDGNYGYTF
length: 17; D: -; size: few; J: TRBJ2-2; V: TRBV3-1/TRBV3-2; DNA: TGTGCCAGCAGCCAAGATGGCCGGGGGCCAGGAGCCGGGGAGCTGTTTTTT; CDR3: CASSQDGRGPGAGELFF
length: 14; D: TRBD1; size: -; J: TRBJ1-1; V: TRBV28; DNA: TGTGCCAGCGGGACAGGGGGAGAGAACACTGAAGCTTTCTTT; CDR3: CASGTGGENTEAFF
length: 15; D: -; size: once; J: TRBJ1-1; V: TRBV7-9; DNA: TGTGCCAGCAGCTCAACTCAAAGAGGGGGAGCTGAAGCTTTCTTT; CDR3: CASSSTQRGGAEAFF
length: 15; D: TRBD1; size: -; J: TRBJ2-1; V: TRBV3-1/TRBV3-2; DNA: TGTGCCAGCAGCGATCGGACAGGGGCGCCAGATGAGCAGTTCTTC; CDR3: CASSDRTGAPDEQFF
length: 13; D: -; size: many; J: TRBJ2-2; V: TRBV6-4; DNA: TGTGCCAGCAGTGACAGGGACACCGGGGAGCTGTTTTTT; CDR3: CASSDRDTGELFF
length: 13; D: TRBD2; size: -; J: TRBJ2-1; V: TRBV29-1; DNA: TGCAGCGTTGATCGGACTAGATACAATGAGCAGTTCTTC; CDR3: CSVDRTRYNEQFF
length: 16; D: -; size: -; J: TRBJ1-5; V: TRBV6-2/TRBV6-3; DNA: TGTGCCAGCAGCCTCCCCGCTACCCACCTGGGGCAGCCCCAGCATTTT; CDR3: CASSLPATHLGQPQHF
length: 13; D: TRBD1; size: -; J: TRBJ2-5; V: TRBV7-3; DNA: TGTGCCAGCAGCCAGACAGGGCGGGAGACCCAGTACTTC; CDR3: CASSQTGRETQYF
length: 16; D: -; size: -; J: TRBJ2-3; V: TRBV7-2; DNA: TGTGCCAGCAGGGGAAGGATAGTAGGGACCACAGATACGCAGTATTTT; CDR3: CASRGRIVGTTDTQYF
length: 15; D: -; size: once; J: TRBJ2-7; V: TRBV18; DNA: TGTGCCAGCTCACCCCTTAGCGGCCCGCTCTACGAGCAGTACTTC; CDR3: CASSPLSGPLYEQYF
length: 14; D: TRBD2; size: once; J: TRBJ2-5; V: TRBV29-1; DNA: TGCAGCGTCGTCCATTCGGGGGAGGGGGAGACCCAGTACTTC; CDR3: CSVVHSGEGETQYF
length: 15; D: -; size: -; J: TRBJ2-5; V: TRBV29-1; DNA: TGCAGCGTTGATGTTGGCGGTGCTAGGCAAGAGACCCAGTACTTC; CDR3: CSVDVGGARQETQYF
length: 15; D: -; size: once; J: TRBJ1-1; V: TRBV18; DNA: TGTGCCAGCTCACCGGTAGGTCGGAGGAGCACTGAAGCTTTCTTT; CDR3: CASSPVGRRSTEAFF